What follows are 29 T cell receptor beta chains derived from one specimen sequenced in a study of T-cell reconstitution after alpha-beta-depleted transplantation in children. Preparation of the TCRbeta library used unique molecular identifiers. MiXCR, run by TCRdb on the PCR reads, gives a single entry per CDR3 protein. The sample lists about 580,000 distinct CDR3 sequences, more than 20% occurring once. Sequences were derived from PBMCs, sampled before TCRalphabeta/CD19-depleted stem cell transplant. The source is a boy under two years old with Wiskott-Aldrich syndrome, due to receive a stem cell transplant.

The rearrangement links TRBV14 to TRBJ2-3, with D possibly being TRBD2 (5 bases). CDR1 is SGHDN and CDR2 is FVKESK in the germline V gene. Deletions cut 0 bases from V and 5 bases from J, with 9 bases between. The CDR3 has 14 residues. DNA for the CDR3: TGTGCCAGCAGCCAAGAGAGGGCCGTAGATACGCAGTATTTT. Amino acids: CASSQERAVDTQYF.

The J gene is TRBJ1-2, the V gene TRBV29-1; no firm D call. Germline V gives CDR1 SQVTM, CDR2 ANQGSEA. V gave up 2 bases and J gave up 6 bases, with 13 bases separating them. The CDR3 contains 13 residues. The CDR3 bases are TGCAGCGTTGAACCCCCGGGCTCACATGGCTACACCTTC. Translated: CSVEPPGSHGYTF.

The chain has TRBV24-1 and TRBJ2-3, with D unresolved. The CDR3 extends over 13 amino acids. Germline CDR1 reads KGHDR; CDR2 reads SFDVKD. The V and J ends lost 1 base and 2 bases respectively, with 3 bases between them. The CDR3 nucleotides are TGTGCCACCAGTGATTTTTCCACAGATACGCAGTATTTT. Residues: CATSDFSTDTQYF.

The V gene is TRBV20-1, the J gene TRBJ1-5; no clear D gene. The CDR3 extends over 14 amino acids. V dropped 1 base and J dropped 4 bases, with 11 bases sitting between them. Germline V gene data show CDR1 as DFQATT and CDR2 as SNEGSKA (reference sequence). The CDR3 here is CSARVVGSNQPQHF. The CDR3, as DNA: TGCAGTGCTAGAGTCGTAGGGTCAAATCAGCCCCAGCATTTT.

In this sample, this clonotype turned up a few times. CDR3 DNA sequence: TGTGCCAGCAGAAAGTACCGACACGGCTGGGGCCTTAGCTCCTATAATTCACCCCTCCACTTT. Translating gives CASRKYRHGWGLSSYNSPLHF. The chain carries TRBV6-2 or TRBV6-3 and TRBJ1-6, with a tentative D call TRBD1 (5 bases). With 6 bases removed from V and 0 bases from J, the gap between germline ends came to 27 bases. CDR3 size: 21 residues. Germline loops: CDR1 MNHEY, CDR2 SVGEGT.

The CDR3 here is CASSLGTGGLSSYNEQFF. In DNA, the CDR3 is TGCGCCAGCAGCTTAGGGACAGGGGGCTTAAGCTCCTACAATGAGCAGTTCTTC. The rearrangement uses TRBV5-1 and TRBJ2-1, with 12 bases lining up with TRBD1. Trimming cost V 2 bases and J 0 bases; bases outside gene matches: 6. CDR1 and CDR2 (germline): SGHRS, YFSETQ. The CDR3 spans 18 residues.

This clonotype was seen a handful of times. The CDR3 region is CSAREGANEKLFF. The CDR3 coding sequence is TGCAGTGCCCGCGAGGGCGCGAATGAAAAACTGTTTTTT. The V gene is TRBV20-1, the J gene TRBJ1-4; no firm D call. Trimming removed 6 bases from V and 5 bases from J, with 13 bases in between. The CDR3 is 13 residues long. Looked up from germline, CDR1 is DFQATT and CDR2 is SNEGSKA (reference sequence).

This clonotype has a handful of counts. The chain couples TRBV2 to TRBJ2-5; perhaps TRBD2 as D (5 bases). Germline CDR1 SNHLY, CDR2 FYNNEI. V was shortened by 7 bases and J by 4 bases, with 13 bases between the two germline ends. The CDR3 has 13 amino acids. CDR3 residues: CASNRRSGETQYF. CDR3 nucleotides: TGTGCCAGCAACCGAAGGAGCGGAGAGACCCAGTACTTC.

CDR3 protein: CASSQDFLGVAGAQETQYF. Here the CDR3 DNA reads TGTGCCAGCAGCCAAGATTTTCTAGGAGTAGCGGGAGCACAAGAGACCCAGTACTTC. The chain couples TRBV4-2 to TRBJ2-5; TRBD2 matches at 9 bases. The CDR3 loop spans 19 amino acids. Germline trimming cut 0 bases from V and 2 bases from J; bases unmatched to any gene: 13. Germline-derived CDR1 and CDR2 are LGHNA and YNFKEQ.

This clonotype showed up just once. CDR3 DNA sequence: TGCGCCAGCAGCTCTAGCAGGGGAAACTATGGCTACACCTTC. Translating it yields CASSSSRGNYGYTF. This rearrangement joins TRBV5-1 to TRBJ1-2; perhaps TRBD1 as D (6 bases). Between the trimmed V and J ends, which lost 3 bases and 2 bases, there was a span of 11 bases. This CDR3 comprises 14 residues. Per germline, CDR1 SGHRS and CDR2 YFSETQ.

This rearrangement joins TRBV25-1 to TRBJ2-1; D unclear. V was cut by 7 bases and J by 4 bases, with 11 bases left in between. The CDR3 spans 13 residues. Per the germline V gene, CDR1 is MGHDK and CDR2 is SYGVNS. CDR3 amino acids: CASKGPTYNEQFF. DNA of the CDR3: TGTGCCAGCAAAGGGCCTACATACAATGAGCAGTTCTTC.

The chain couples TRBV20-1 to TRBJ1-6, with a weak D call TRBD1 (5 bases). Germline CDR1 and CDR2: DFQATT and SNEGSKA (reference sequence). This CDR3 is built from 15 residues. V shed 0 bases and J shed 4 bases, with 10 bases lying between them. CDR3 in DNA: TGCAGTGCTAGAGAGCCGGGGACTTATAATTCACCCCTCCACTTT. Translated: CSAREPGTYNSPLHF.

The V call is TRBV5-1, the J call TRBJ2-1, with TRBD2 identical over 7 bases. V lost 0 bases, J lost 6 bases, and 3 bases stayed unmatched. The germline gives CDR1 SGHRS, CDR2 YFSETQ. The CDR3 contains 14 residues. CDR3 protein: CASSLVRELNEQFF. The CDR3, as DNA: TGCGCCAGCAGCTTGGTGCGGGAGCTCAATGAGCAGTTCTTC. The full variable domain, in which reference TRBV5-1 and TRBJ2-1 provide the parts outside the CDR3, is KAGVTQTPRYLIKTRGQQVTLSCSPISGHRSVSWYQQTPGQGLQFLFEYFSETQRNKGNFPGRFSGRQFSNSRSEMNVSTLELGDSALYLCASSLVRELNEQFFGPGTRLTVL.

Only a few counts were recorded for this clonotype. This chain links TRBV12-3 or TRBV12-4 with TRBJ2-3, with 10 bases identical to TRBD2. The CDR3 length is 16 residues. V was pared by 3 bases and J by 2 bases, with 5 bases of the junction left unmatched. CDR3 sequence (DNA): TGTGCCAGCAGTTTCTCAGCGGGAGGGCTCACAGATACGCAGTATTTT. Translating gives CASSFSAGGLTDTQYF.

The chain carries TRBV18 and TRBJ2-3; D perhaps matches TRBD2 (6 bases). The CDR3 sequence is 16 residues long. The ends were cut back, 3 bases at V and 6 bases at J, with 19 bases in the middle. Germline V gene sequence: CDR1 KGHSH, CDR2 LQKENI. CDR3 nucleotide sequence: TGTGCCAGCTCACCGAAACGGACTAACCTCGGGGATACGCAGTATTTT. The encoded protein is CASSPKRTNLGDTQYF.

The CDR3 spells CASSQGQRVYGYTF. In DNA, the CDR3 is TGTGCCAGCAGTCAGGGACAGAGAGTCTATGGCTACACCTTC. V usage is TRBV5-6 and J usage is TRBJ1-2, with 7 bases fitting TRBD1. The length of the CDR3 is 14 residues. J lost 4 bases, V lost 5 bases, and 8 bases had no gene match. Germline CDR1 SGHDT, CDR2 YYEEEE.

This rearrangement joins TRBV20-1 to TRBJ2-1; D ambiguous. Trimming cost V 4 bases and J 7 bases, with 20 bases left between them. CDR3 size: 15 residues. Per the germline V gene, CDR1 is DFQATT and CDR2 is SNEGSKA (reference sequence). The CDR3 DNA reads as TGCAGTGCTAAGACCCCTAGTGGGATCCGGAATGAGCAGTTCTTC. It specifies CSAKTPSGIRNEQFF.

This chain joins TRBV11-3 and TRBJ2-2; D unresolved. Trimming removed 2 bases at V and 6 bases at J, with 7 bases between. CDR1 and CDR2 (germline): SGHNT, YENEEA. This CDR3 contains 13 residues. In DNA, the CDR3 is TGTGCCAGCAGCTTATATCAGTCCGGGGAGCTGTTTTTT. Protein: CASSLYQSGELFF.

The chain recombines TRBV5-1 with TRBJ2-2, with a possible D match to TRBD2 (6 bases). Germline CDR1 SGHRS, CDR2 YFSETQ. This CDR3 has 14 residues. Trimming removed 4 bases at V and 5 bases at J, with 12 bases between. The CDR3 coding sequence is TGCGCCAGCAGCGCCGGGAGCAAGACCGGGGAGCTGTTTTTT. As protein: CASSAGSKTGELFF.

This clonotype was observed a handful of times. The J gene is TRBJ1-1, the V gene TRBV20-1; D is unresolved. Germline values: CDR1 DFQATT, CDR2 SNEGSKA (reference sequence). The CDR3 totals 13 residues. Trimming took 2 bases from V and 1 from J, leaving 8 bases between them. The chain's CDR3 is CSARSGPNTEAFF. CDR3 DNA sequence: TGCAGTGCTAGATCTGGACCGAACACTGAAGCTTTCTTT.

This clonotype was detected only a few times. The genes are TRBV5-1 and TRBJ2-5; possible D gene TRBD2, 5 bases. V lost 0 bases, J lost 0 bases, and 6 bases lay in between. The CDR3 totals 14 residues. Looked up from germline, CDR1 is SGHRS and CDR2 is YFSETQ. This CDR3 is CASSLETNQETQYF. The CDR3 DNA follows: TGCGCCAGCAGCTTGGAGACTAACCAAGAGACCCAGTACTTC.

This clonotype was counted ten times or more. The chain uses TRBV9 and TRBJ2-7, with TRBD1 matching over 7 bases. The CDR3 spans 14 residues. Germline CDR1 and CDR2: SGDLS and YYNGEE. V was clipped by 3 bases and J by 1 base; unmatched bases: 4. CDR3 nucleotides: TGTGCCAGCAGCGAGACAGGGTCGTCCTACGAGCAGTACTTC. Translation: CASSETGSSYEQYF.

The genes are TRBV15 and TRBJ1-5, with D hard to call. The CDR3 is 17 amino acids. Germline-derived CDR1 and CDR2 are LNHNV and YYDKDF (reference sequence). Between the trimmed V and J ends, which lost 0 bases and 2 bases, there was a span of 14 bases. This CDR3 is CATSRDINLVGNQPQHF. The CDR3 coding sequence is TGTGCCACCAGCAGAGATATTAATCTGGTTGGCAATCAGCCCCAGCATTTT.

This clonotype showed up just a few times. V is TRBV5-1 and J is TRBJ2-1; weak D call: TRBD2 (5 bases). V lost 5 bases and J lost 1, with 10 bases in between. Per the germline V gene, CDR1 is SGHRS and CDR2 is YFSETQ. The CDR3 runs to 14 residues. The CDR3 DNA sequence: TGCGCCAGCAGTTACGGACTGTCCTACAATGAGCAGTTCTTC. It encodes CASSYGLSYNEQFF.

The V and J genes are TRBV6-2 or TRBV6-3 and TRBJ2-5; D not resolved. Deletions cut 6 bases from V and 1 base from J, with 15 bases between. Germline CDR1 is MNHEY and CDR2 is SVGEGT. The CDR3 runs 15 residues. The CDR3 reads CASSGPVGFQETQYF. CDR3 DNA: TGTGCCAGCAGCGGCCCTGTAGGTTTCCAAGAGACCCAGTACTTC.

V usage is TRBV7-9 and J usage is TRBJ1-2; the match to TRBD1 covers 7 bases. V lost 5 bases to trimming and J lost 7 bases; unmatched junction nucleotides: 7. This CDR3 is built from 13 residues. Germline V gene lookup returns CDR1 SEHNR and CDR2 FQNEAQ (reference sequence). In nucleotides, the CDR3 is TGTGCCAGCAGCCCGACAGGGCCGGGTGGCTACACCTTC. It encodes CASSPTGPGGYTF.

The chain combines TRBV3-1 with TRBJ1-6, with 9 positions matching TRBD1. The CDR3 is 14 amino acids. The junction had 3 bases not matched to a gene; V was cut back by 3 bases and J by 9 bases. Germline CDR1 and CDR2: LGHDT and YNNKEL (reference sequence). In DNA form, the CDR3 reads TGTGCCAGCAGCCACGGGACAGGGAGTTCACCCCTCCACTTT. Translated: CASSHGTGSSPLHF. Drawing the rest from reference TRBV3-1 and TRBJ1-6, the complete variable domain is DTAVSQTPKYLVTQMGNDKSIKCEQNLGHDTMYWYKQDSKKFLKIMFSYNNKELIINETVPNRFSPKSPDKAHLNLHINSLELGDSAVYFCASSHGTGSSPLHFGNGTRLTVT.

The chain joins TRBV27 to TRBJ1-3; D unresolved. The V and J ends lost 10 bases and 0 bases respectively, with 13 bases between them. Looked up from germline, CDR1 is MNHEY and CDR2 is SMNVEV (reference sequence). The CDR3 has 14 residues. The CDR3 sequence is CATRLSGSGNTIYF. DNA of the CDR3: TGTGCCACCCGGCTCTCAGGCTCTGGAAACACCATATATTTT.

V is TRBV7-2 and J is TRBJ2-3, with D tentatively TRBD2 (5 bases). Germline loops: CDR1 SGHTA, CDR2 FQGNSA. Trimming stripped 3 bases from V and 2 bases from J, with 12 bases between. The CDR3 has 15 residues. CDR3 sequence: CASSFGRRNTDTQYF. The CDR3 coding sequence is TGTGCCAGCAGCTTTGGGAGAAGGAACACAGATACGCAGTATTTT. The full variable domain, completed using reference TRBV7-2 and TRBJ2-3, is GAGVSQSPSNKVTEKGKDVELRCDPISGHTALYWYRQSLGQGLEFLIYFQGNSAPDKSGLPSDRFSAERTGGSVSTLTIQRTQQEDSAVYLCASSFGRRNTDTQYFGPGTRLTVL.